These 7 T cell receptor beta chains were sequenced from one sample in a study of Tregs in tolerant kidney transplant recipients. Sequencing was performed with immunoSEQ multiplex PCR; in TCRdb, only in-frame clones are kept and a portion is missing. The sample has 95,000 to 120,000 clones; around 90% are singletons. Here the sequenced sample was CD4+ T cells from blood, taken before the transplant. These receptors originate from a human donor who received a combined kidney and bone marrow transplant.

This clone was seen a single time. The rearrangement uses TRBV4-3 and TRBJ2-1, with 13 positions matching TRBD2. The CDR3 sequence is 15 residues long. The trim removed 4 bases at V and 9 bases at J, leaving 6 bases unmatched. Germline V gives CDR1 LGHNA, CDR2 YSLEER. The CDR3 sequence is CASSPPTSGRFEQFF. CDR3 DNA sequence: TGCGCCAGCAGCCCACCGACTAGCGGGAGGTTTGAGCAGTTCTTC.

The chain employs TRBV7-2 and TRBJ2-3; D is unclear. The germline CDR1 and CDR2 sequences are SGHTA and FQGNSA. The V end lost 0 bases, the J end lost 5 bases, and 6 bases lay between the germline ends. CDR3 length equals 13 residues. This CDR3 reads CASSLASVDTQYF. CDR3 in DNA: TGTGCCAGCAGCTTAGCCTCAGTAGATACGCAGTATTTT.

The CDR3: CASSQKQGVYEQFF. CDR3 DNA: TGTGCCAGCAGCCAAAAACAGGGAGTGTATGAGCAGTTCTTC. The chain carries TRBV6-5 and TRBJ2-1; perhaps TRBD1 as D (6 bases). The CDR3 covers 14 residues. Per the germline V gene, CDR1 is MNHEY and CDR2 is SVGAGI. The V gene lost 6 bases and the J gene lost 8 bases, with 17 bases spanning the gap.

The chain employs TRBV5-6 and TRBJ2-7; 9 bases match TRBD1. CDR3 length: 15 amino acids. V dropped 3 bases and J dropped 0; count of bases not matched to a gene: 4. CDR1 and CDR2 from the germline V gene are SGHDT and YYEEEE. The CDR3 DNA is TGTGCCAGCAGCTGGGGACAGGGCGGCTCCTACGAGCAGTACTTC. This sequence encodes CASSWGQGGSYEQYF.

V gene TRBV5-1 combines with J gene TRBJ2-3, with D perhaps matching TRBD1 (6 bases). This CDR3 is built from 16 residues. V lost 0 bases and J lost 2, with 13 bases in between. Germline V gene lookup returns CDR1 SGHRS and CDR2 YFSETQ. DNA of the CDR3: TGCGCCAGCAGCTTGGATGGGCAGGGGAACACAGATACGCAGTATTTT. This encodes CASSLDGQGNTDTQYF. Based on the CDR3 plus reference TRBV5-1 and TRBJ2-3, the full variable domain is KAGVTQTPRYLIKTRGQQVTLSCSPISGHRSVSWYQQTPGQGLQFLFEYFSETQRNKGNFPGRFSGRQFSNSRSEMNVSTLELGDSALYLCASSLDGQGNTDTQYFGPGTRLTVL.

The gene calls are TRBV10-3 and TRBJ2-7; TRBD1 matches at 7 bases. Germline assignment: CDR1 ENHRY and CDR2 SYGVKD. CDR3 length equals 15 residues. Unmatched junction bases numbered 5, after V lost 0 bases and J lost 3 bases. The CDR3 region is CAISESTGKGYEQYF. CDR3 nucleotides: TGTGCCATCAGTGAGTCGACAGGGAAGGGCTACGAGCAGTACTTC.

This rearrangement joins TRBV4-3 to TRBJ2-2; D is unresolved. V was trimmed by 4 bases and J by 5 bases, leaving 5 bases between them. CDR1 is LGHNA, CDR2 YSLEER, per germline. The CDR3 consists of 12 residues. The DNA for the CDR3 is TGCGCCAGCAGCCCAATTACCGGGGAGCTGTTTTTT. Its protein product is CASSPITGELFF.